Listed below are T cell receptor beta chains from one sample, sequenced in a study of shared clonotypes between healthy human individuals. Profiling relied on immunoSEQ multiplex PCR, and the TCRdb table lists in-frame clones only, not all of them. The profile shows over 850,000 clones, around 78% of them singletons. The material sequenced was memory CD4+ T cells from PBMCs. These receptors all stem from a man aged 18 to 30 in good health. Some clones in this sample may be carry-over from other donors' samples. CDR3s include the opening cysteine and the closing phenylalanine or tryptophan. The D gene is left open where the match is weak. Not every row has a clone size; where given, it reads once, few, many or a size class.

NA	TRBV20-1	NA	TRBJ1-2	TGCAGTGCTCCCTCCGGGTATGGCTACACCTTC	CSAPSGYGYTF
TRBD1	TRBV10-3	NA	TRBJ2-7	TGTGCCATCAGTGAGTATGGCCAGGGGGCCGAGCAGTACTTC	CAISEYGQGAEQYF
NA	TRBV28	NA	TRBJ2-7	TGTGCCAGCAGTTTAGTCCAGAGGCGTCTCGAGCAGTACTTC	CASSLVQRRLEQYF
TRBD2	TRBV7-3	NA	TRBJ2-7	TGTGCCAGCAGCCCCCGGGGACTAGCGGGATCGTTCCCCGAGCAGTACTTC	CASSPRGLAGSFPEQYF
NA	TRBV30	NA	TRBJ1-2	TGTGCCTGGACCCGGGACTTGATCGGCTACACCTTC	CAWTRDLIGYTF
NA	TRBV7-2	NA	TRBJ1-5	TGTGCCAGCAGCTTAGCGCCGACAAATTCCCCCAATCAGCCCCAGCATTTT	CASSLAPTNSPNQPQHF
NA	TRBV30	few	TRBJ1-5	TGTGCCTGGCAAAAAGAGACGGAGCAGCCCCAGCATTTT	CAWQKETEQPQHF
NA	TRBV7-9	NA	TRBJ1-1	TGTGCCAGTACGGGGTGGCTACTTGGAGACACTGAAGCTTTCTTT	CASTGWLLGDTEAFF
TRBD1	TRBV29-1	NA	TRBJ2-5	TGCAGCGTTACGACAGGGGGAGAGGAGACCCAGTACTTC	CSVTTGGEETQYF
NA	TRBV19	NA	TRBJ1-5	TGTGCCAGTAGGGGGGTAGGGCTCAATCAGCCCCAGCATTTT	CASRGVGLNQPQHF
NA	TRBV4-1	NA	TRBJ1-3	TGCGCCAGCAGCCAAGGAGCCGGACAGTTTGGAAACACCATATATTTT	CASSQGAGQFGNTIYF
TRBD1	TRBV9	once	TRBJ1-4	TGTGCCAGCAGCTCCCGACAGGGTACTATAGCGGAAAAACTGTTTTTT	CASSSRQGTIAEKLFF
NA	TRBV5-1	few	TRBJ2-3	TGCGCCAGCAGCCGTGACATTGTGGATACGCAGTATTTT	CASSRDIVDTQYF
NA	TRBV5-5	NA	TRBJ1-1	TGTGCCAGCAGCTTTCGGGAAAACACTGAAGCTTTCTTT	CASSFRENTEAFF